Sequencing of this T cell receptor beta chain was carried out in a study of Ad26.COV2.S vaccination and SARS-CoV-2 variants (dated by TCRdb to about 2021). Study-wide context: Vaccine-arm donors were drawn from COV1001, a multicentre, randomized, double-blind, placebo-controlled phase I-IIa trial of Ad26.COV2.S in healthy adults. Dosing of Ad26.COV2.S was intramuscular, at either 5x10^10 or 1x10^11 viral particles, delivered as one shot or as two shots spaced 56 days apart. Sequencing of the TCRbeta repertoire served to evaluate the specificity and breadth of SARS-CoV-2-reactive T cell receptors following Ad26.COV2.S vaccination. The TCR-sequenced set comprised approximately 32 samples: some 20 Ad26.COV2.S vaccine recipients, 5 placebo recipients and 8 SARS-CoV-2 convalescent individuals. Trial participants were randomized into five groups of five: low-dose or high-dose Ad26.COV2.S given once or twice, or placebo on both occasions. Blinding of investigators to trial group allocation was maintained during experiments and outcome assessment. Beyond this particular receptor, the publication reports: After vaccination, spike-specific CD8+ and CD4+ T cell responses were reported to show substantial breadth. The study was not powered for comparison of responses between vaccine doses or regimens. The authors noted that the TCR breadth and depth analyses may have underestimated total T cell responses. Ad26.COV2.S recipients had higher spike-specific TCR breadth than placebo recipients (P = 0.0014). Vaccine and placebo recipients had similar non-spike TCR breadth, a finding consistent with the vaccine containing only spike.

This sample's treatment or condition label indicates: about 20 received Ad26.COV2.S at low or high dose, single or two shots; five or six received placebo; per-sample allocation not given. For vaccine and placebo recipients, the sequenced repertoires came from samples collected on day 63 after the first injection. Cohort 1b enrolled about two dozen adults aged 18-55 years at a single site in Boston, USA, between 29 July and 7 August 2020. Ad26.COV2.S consisted of a replication-incompetent adenovirus type 26 vector by which a prefusion-stabilized SARS-CoV-2 spike protein from the original Wuhan strain was expressed. The immunoSEQ Assay was the method used to sequence TCRbeta CDR3 regions. After extraction, genomic DNA underwent amplification by bias-controlled multiplex PCR, followed by high-throughput sequencing. Per the source publication's procedure: To quantify the absolute abundance of every unique TCRbeta CDR3 region, sequences were collapsed and filtered. T cell fraction was estimated by normalization of TCRbeta template counts to usable DNA, with usable DNA being measured through amplification of reference genes present in all nucleated cells. Repertoire TCRs were annotated as SARS-CoV-2-specific when V gene, CDR3 amino acid sequence and J gene were exactly matched to a known reactive TCR set. The reference SARS-CoV-2 TCR set was obtained from MIRA and was filtered for enrichment in COVID-19-positive ImmuneCODE repertoires, whereby public or cross-reactive TCRs were removed. Using the MIRA antigens, annotated TCRs were further analysed by specific ORF or by position within an ORF. Breadth was defined as the number of annotated unique rearrangements divided by the total number of unique productive rearrangements, and depth was defined as the summed frequency of the annotated unique rearrangements. Two-sided Wilcoxon rank-sum tests were applied when comparing TCR breadth between groups. TCRdb stores this immuneACCESS table with in-frame sequences only. Part of the clones is absent; in the studies checked, under half of the shortfall reflects unresolved V genes, and no reason is known for the rest. Clonal size and the V and J genes are those of that table, whereas D and trimming came from the DNA. This sample is represented by hundreds of thousands of clones; roughly nine tenths of them were singletons. The ten largest clones add up to over 1.3% of the sample.

A remark on this clone: Its specific antigen is unknown. No base-level quality is on record; no much larger clone is a single base apart.

The germline V gene supplies CDR1 LGHNA and CDR2 YSLEER. Inclusive of the bounding cysteine and phenylalanine, the CDR3 is 15 residues long. Only the CDR3 DNA stays, 45 bases, in frame from base 1. V is clipped by 0 bases and J by 1 base, and the sequence between their germline boundaries is 9 bases long. This specimen consisted of peripheral blood, obtained in a trial of Ad26.COV2.S vaccine versus placebo. The receptor was isolated from a person aged 18-60 years who received the Ad26.COV2.S COVID-19 vaccine or a placebo. Recombination linked TRBV4-3 to TRBJ2-5; the D region possibly corresponds to TRBD2 (6 bases align). The CDR3 has the sequence CASSQDLAPQETQYF. The base sequence is TGCGCCAGCAGCCAAGATCTAGCGCCCCAAGAGACCCAGTACTTC.